These 29 T cell receptor beta chains share one sample of origin, sequenced in a study of control samples from healthy donors and cancer patients. Data came from immunoSEQ multiplex PCR; TCRdb stores just in-frame clones and leaves some out. The repertoire holds about 51,000 clones, with 88% as singletons. Sequences were obtained from PBMCs. These receptors originate from a middle-aged man with head and neck cancer.

The rearrangement links TRBV2 to TRBJ1-1; D unclear. Germline CDR1 is SNHLY and CDR2 is FYNNEI. Trimming removed 5 bases from V and 4 bases from J, with 11 bases in between. This CDR3 contains 13 residues. In nucleotides, the CDR3 is TGTGCCAGCAGTCCGGACGGCCTCACTGAAGCTTTCTTT. Translated, it gives CASSPDGLTEAFF.

V gene TRBV18 combines with J gene TRBJ2-3, with D tentatively TRBD2 (6 bases). Per germline, CDR1 KGHSH and CDR2 LQKENI. CDR3 size: 13 residues. Trimming removed 7 bases at V and 1 base at J, with 9 bases between. The CDR3 is CASFGGGTDTQYF. DNA for the CDR3: TGTGCCAGCTTCGGGGGTGGCACAGATACGCAGTATTTT.

V is TRBV2 and J is TRBJ2-2; D remains unclear. The V gene's germline CDR1 is SNHLY and CDR2 FYNNEI. Trimming pared 5 bases from V and 8 bases from J, leaving 9 bases between. CDR3 length equals 12 residues. The CDR3 is CASSPQSGELFF. The CDR3 DNA reads as TGTGCCAGCAGTCCCCAATCGGGGGAGCTGTTTTTT.

The rearrangement joins TRBV5-4 to TRBJ2-7; 8 positions agree with TRBD1. Germline CDR1 and CDR2: SGHNT and YYREEE (reference sequence). V was pared by 4 bases and J by 3 bases, with 6 bases of the junction left unmatched. This CDR3 has 14 amino acids. CDR3 DNA: TGTGCCAGCAGCAAGACAGGGGTCGGCTACGAGCAGTACTTC. Amino acids: CASSKTGVGYEQYF. Full variable domain (missing parts from reference TRBV5-4 and TRBJ2-7): ETGVTQSPTHLIKTRGQQVTLRCSSQSGHNTVSWYQQALGQGPQFIFQYYREEENGRGNFPPRFSGLQFPNYSSELNVNALELDDSALYLCASSKTGVGYEQYFGPGTRLTVT.

The V gene is TRBV7-3, the J gene TRBJ2-6; D may match TRBD1 or TRBD2 (6 bases each). V dropped 3 bases and J dropped 2 bases, with 8 bases sitting between them. Germline V gene sequence: CDR1 SGHTA, CDR2 FQGTGA. The CDR3 runs to 15 residues. CDR3 loop: CASSFGGAGANVLTF. Here the CDR3 DNA reads TGTGCCAGCAGCTTCGGGGGCGCTGGGGCCAACGTCCTGACTTTC.

The rearrangement joins TRBV6-5 to TRBJ2-3; either TRBD1 or TRBD2 may supply D (5 bases each). The V end lost 8 bases, the J end lost 0 bases, and 9 bases lay between the germline ends. CDR3 length: 13 residues. Germline assignment: CDR1 MNHEY and CDR2 SVGAGI. CDR3 in amino acids: CASGTASTDTQYF. Here the CDR3 DNA reads TGTGCCAGCGGGACGGCTAGCACAGATACGCAGTATTTT.

The V gene is TRBV4-2, the J gene TRBJ1-2, with no clear D. CDR1 is LGHNA and CDR2 is YNFKEQ in the germline V gene. Trimming took 1 base from V and 4 from J, leaving 10 bases between them. CDR3 length: 14 residues. The CDR3 reads CASSQGSAPYGYTF. The DNA for the CDR3 is TGTGCCAGCAGCCAAGGTTCGGCCCCCTATGGCTACACCTTC.

This chain links TRBV28 with TRBJ2-7; D gene ambiguous. V lost 4 bases and J lost 3, with 10 bases in between. This CDR3 has 13 residues. Per germline, CDR1 MDHEN and CDR2 SYDVKM. The CDR3 is CASSYPPVYEQYF. The DNA of the CDR3 is TGTGCCAGCAGTTACCCCCCGGTCTACGAGCAGTACTTC.

The chain employs TRBV9 and TRBJ2-2, with no clear D. Looked up from germline, CDR1 is SGDLS and CDR2 is YYNGEE. CDR3 length equals 16 residues. With 4 bases removed from V and 0 bases from J, the gap between germline ends came to 13 bases. CDR3 residues: CASSPRHFTNTGELFF. For the CDR3, the DNA is TGTGCCAGCAGCCCCCGACACTTCACGAACACCGGGGAGCTGTTTTTT.

Only one count was recorded for this clone. J is TRBJ1-2 and V is TRBV19; weak D call: TRBD1 (5 bases). The CDR3 covers 12 residues. V gave up 2 bases and J gave up 7 bases, with 8 bases separating them. Germline V gene data show CDR1 as LNHDA and CDR2 as SQIVND (reference sequence). The CDR3 loop reads CASSIQGGGYTF. The CDR3 DNA is TGTGCCAGTAGTATACAGGGAGGTGGCTACACCTTC. The full variable domain, with the rest looked up from reference TRBV19 and TRBJ1-2, is DGGITQSPKYLFRKEGQNVTLSCEQNLNHDAMYWYRQDPGQGLRLIYYSQIVNDFQKGDIAEGYSVSREKKESFPLTVTSAQKNPTAFYLCASSIQGGGYTFGSGTRLTVV.

This rearrangement joins TRBV19 to TRBJ2-1, with 9 bases identical to TRBD2. Germline V gene lookup returns CDR1 LNHDA and CDR2 SQIVND (reference sequence). This CDR3 is built from 14 residues. After removal of 8 bases from V and 8 bases from J, the junction contained 10 bases not matched to a gene. The DNA of the CDR3 is TGTGCCAGTCGAACTAGCGGGTGGTCCTATGAGCAGTTCTTC. Translation: CASRTSGWSYEQFF.

This chain uses TRBV7-2 with TRBJ2-5, with TRBD2 matching 10 bases. The trim removed 5 bases at V and 5 bases at J, leaving 8 bases unmatched. The CDR3 has 15 residues. CDR1 is SGHTA and CDR2 is FQGNSA in the germline V gene. In DNA, the CDR3 is TGTGCCAGCAGCCGTTTGACTAGCGGGCCCGAGACCCAGTACTTC. This gives the protein CASSRLTSGPETQYF.

The chain has TRBV15 and TRBJ1-1; 8 bases align to TRBD1. The J segment lost 6 bases and the V segment lost 5 bases, leaving 17 bases of the junction unmatched. CDR3 length: 17 residues. Germline V gene data show CDR1 as LNHNV and CDR2 as YYDKDF (reference sequence). CDR3 sequence reads: CATSQLWTGLEFAEAFF. DNA of the CDR3: TGTGCCACCAGCCAACTCTGGACAGGGTTAGAGTTCGCTGAAGCTTTCTTT. The full variable domain, its missing parts supplied by reference TRBV15 and TRBJ1-1, is DAMVIQNPRYQVTQFGKPVTLSCSQTLNHNVMYWYQQKSSQAPKLLFHYYDKDFNNEADTPDNFQSRRPNTSFCFLDIRSPGLGDTAMYLCATSQLWTGLEFAEAFFGQGTRLTVV.

In its sample, this clone was seen once. The rearrangement joins TRBV4-1 to TRBJ2-7, with D maybe TRBD2 (6 bases). Between the trimmed V and J ends, which lost 0 bases and 0 bases, there was a span of 15 bases. CDR3 length equals 17 residues. In germline, CDR1 is MGHRA, CDR2 YSYEKL. For the CDR3, the DNA is TGCGCCAGCAGCCAAGATTCCAGAGGGACTTCCTCCTACGAGCAGTACTTC. Encoded protein: CASSQDSRGTSSYEQYF.

As for this clone: A junction end diverges from the germline sequence, so it may reflect a read error. The chain recombines TRBV5-4 with TRBJ2-1, with 10 bases aligning to TRBD2. Germline V gene data show CDR1 as SGHNT and CDR2 as YYREEE (reference sequence). The CDR3 is made up of 15 amino acids. The CDR3, as DNA: TGTGCCAGCAGCTTGGCCGGGCTAGCGGGGGCCCGGTGGGTCTTC. It yields the protein CASSLAGLAGARWVF.

The rearrangement links TRBV30 to TRBJ1-2; weak D call: TRBD1 (5 bases). From germline, CDR1 is GTSNPN and CDR2 SVGIG (reference sequence). V gave up 8 bases and J gave up 3 bases, with 16 bases separating them. The CDR3 runs 13 residues. The CDR3 region is CAGPGTGYYGYTF. The CDR3, as DNA: TGTGCCGGTCCCGGGACGGGATACTATGGCTACACCTTC. The whole variable domain, filled in from reference TRBV30 and TRBJ1-2, reads SQTIHQWPATLVQPVGSPLSLECTVEGTSNPNLYWYRQAAGRGLQLLFYSVGIGQISSEVPQNLSASRPQDRQFILSSKKLLLSDSGFYLCAGPGTGYYGYTFGSGTRLTVV.

The chain combines TRBV28 with TRBJ1-2, with D uncertain. Looked up from germline, CDR1 is MDHEN and CDR2 is SYDVKM. The CDR3 covers 13 residues. The V gene lost 2 bases and the J gene lost 4 bases, with 8 bases spanning the gap. The CDR3 DNA sequence: TGTGCCAGCAGTTTAGTACTTAGCTATGGCTACACCTTC. Its protein is CASSLVLSYGYTF.

The V call is TRBV4-3, the J call TRBJ1-1; D remains unclear. Per the germline V gene, CDR1 is LGHNA and CDR2 is YSLEER. The CDR3 length is 15 residues. V lost 1 base and J 4 bases, leaving 13 bases between the germline ends. CDR3 region: CASSQAGSLRTEAFF. The CDR3 nucleotides are TGCGCCAGCAGCCAAGCGGGTAGCCTCCGCACTGAAGCTTTCTTT.

This chain joins TRBV4-1 and TRBJ2-7; TRBD1 matches at 9 bases. The CDR3 runs 13 residues. The junction had 4 bases not matched to a gene; V was cut back by 5 bases and J by 5 bases. CDR1 MGHRA and CDR2 YSYEKL come from the germline V gene. For the CDR3, the DNA is TGCGCCAGCAGCGGACAGGGGAGGAACGAGCAGTACTTC. This translates into CASSGQGRNEQYF.

V is TRBV10-1 and J is TRBJ2-3, with TRBD2 matching over 11 bases. In germline, CDR1 is WNHNN, CDR2 SYGVQD (reference sequence). The CDR3 is 16 residues long. V dropped 4 bases and J dropped 0; count of bases not matched to a gene: 3. The CDR3, as DNA: TGCGCCAGCAGTGGCGGGACTAGCGGAAGCACAGATACGCAGTATTTT. This encodes CASSGGTSGSTDTQYF.

The chain has TRBV3-1 (or the pseudogene TRBV3-2) and TRBJ2-5; D unclear. The CDR3 is made up of 14 amino acids. Deletions cut 1 base from V and 2 bases from J, with 8 bases between. Per germline, CDR1 LGHDT and CDR2 YNNKEL (reference sequence). The CDR3 nucleotides are TGTGCCAGCAGCCAAGTCCGCGGACAAGAGACCCAGTACTTC. This encodes CASSQVRGQETQYF.

This chain links TRBV12-3 or TRBV12-4 with TRBJ2-7; D might be TRBD1 (5 bases). Trimming cost V 6 bases and J 1 base, with 10 bases left between them. This CDR3 comprises 13 residues. The CDR3 region has the DNA TGTGCCAGCAGGGGGCCCTCTTCCTACGAGCAGTACTTC. Protein sequence: CASRGPSSYEQYF.

The chain uses TRBV2 and TRBJ2-6; 7 nucleotides agree with TRBD2. The V segment lost 7 bases and the J segment 0 bases; nucleotides outside the gene matches: 6. Per germline, CDR1 SNHLY and CDR2 FYNNEI. CDR3 length: 16 amino acids. The CDR3 loop reads CASMPGGGSGANVLTF. The CDR3 DNA sequence: TGTGCCAGCATGCCAGGCGGGGGCTCTGGGGCCAACGTCCTGACTTTC.

The rearrangement joins TRBV5-1 to TRBJ2-1; TRBD2 agrees at 11 bases. The trim removed 1 base at V and 0 bases at J, leaving 6 bases unmatched. CDR1 is SGHRS, CDR2 YFSETQ, per germline. The CDR3 length is 18 residues. The CDR3 sequence: CASSLSSGGISSYNEQFF. The CDR3 coding sequence is TGCGCCAGCAGCTTGTCTAGCGGGGGGATTAGCTCCTACAATGAGCAGTTCTTC.

This chain connects TRBV5-1 to TRBJ1-6, with D maybe TRBD1 (5 bases). Trimming took 4 bases from V and 13 from J, leaving 18 bases between them. CDR1 and CDR2 (germline): SGHRS, YFSETQ. The CDR3 is 14 amino acids. In DNA, the CDR3 is TGCGCCAGCAGCCCGTATCAGGGAGCGCCGCCCCTCCACTTT. This sequence encodes CASSPYQGAPPLHF.

This clone came up a few times. The chain combines TRBV27 with TRBJ2-1; 16 nucleotides line up with TRBD2. The junction had 11 bases not matched to a gene; V was cut back by 3 bases and J by 9 bases. This CDR3 contains 18 residues. The germline V gene encodes CDR1 MNHEY and CDR2 SMNVEV (reference sequence). Here the CDR3 DNA reads TGTGCCAGCAGTTTCGTCCGCGGGACTAGCGGGGGGGCTGGTGAGCAGTTCTTC. Translating it yields CASSFVRGTSGGAGEQFF.

The V gene is TRBV15, the J gene TRBJ2-5; D ambiguous. The CDR3 runs 12 residues. Looked up from germline, CDR1 is LNHNV and CDR2 is YYDKDF (reference sequence). V lost 2 bases and J lost 5, with 6 bases in between. The CDR3 DNA sequence: TGTGCCACCAGCAGATCCGGGGAGACCCAGTACTTC. This codes for CATSRSGETQYF.

This clone was seen once. The chain recombines TRBV7-9 with TRBJ1-3; D might be TRBD1 (5 bases). Trimming took off 4 bases at V and 0 bases at J, with 16 bases between the two ends. This CDR3 has 17 amino acids. Germline V gene lookup returns CDR1 SEHNR and CDR2 FQNEAQ (reference sequence). This CDR3 reads CASSSAGAPVSGNTIYF. In nucleotides, the CDR3 is TGTGCCAGCAGCTCCGCTGGGGCGCCCGTCTCTGGAAACACCATATATTTT.

A single count supports this clone. The chain carries TRBV6-5 and TRBJ1-4, with D hard to call. Looked up from germline, CDR1 is MNHEY and CDR2 is SVGAGI. Trimming took 5 bases from V and 6 from J, leaving 13 bases between them. This CDR3 has 14 residues. The CDR3 protein is CASSLRADYEKLFF. CDR3 bases: TGTGCCAGCAGTCTTAGGGCAGATTATGAAAAACTGTTTTTT.